The rows below give T cell receptor beta chains drawn from one sample of a study of T-cell reconstitution after alpha-beta-depleted transplantation in children. TCRdb passed the PCR reads through MiXCR, listing each CDR3 protein once. The sample has about 250,000 distinct CDR3 sequences, roughly a quarter seen once. The specimen was PBMCs, mostly from graft donor cells, collected 360 days after TCRalphabeta/CD19-depleted stem cell transplant. Receptor source: a female patient aged 2 to 10 who had a stem cell transplant for congenital amegakaryocytic thrombocytopenia, so the T cells may come from the graft donor. CDR3s include the opening cysteine and the closing phenylalanine or tryptophan. The D gene is left open where the match is weak. Clone sizes are given selectively: once, few, many, or a class where the clone is expanded.

V gene	J gene	clone size	D gene	CDR3 protein	CDR3 DNA
TRBV28	TRBJ1-2	-	TRBD1	CASRNRGLDGYTF	TGTGCCAGCAGAAACAGGGGGTTGGATGGCTACACCTTC
TRBV29-1	TRBJ2-2	few	-	CSVVQGYTGELFF	TGCAGCGTTGTTCAGGGGTACACCGGGGAGCTGTTTTTT
TRBV28	TRBJ2-5	-	-	CASSLPVQETQYF	TGTGCCAGCAGTTTGCCAGTACAAGAGACCCAGTACTTC
TRBV12-3/TRBV12-4	TRBJ2-5	few	-	CASSQQRVALYF	TGTGCCAGCTCTCAGCAAAGGGTGGCCTTGTACTTC
TRBV7-7	TRBJ2-3	-	TRBD2	CASSLAPYLAGARDTQYF	TGTGCCAGCAGCTTAGCCCCGTACCTAGCGGGAGCCCGAGATACGCAGTATTTT
TRBV28	TRBJ2-5	few	-	CASSLGRTTQYF	TGTGCCAGCAGTTTGGGCAGAACGACCCAGTACTTC
TRBV29-1	TRBJ1-2	-	TRBD1	CSVTGTGGRNYCYTF	TGCAGCGTTACGGGGACAGGAGGCCGTAACTATTGCTACACCTTC
TRBV15	TRBJ2-7	-	TRBD1	CATSREIWTGPGEQYF	TGTGCCACCAGCAGAGAAATATGGACAGGGCCCGGCGAGCAGTACTTC
TRBV12-3/TRBV12-4	TRBJ2-2	many	TRBD1	CASSQGVNTGELFF	TGTGCCAGCAGCCAGGGGGTAAACACCGGGGAGCTGTTTTTT
TRBV6-1	TRBJ1-3	-	-	CASSEWPVGGNTIYF	TGTGCCAGCAGTGAATGGCCCGTCGGGGGAAACACCATATATTTT
TRBV7-2	TRBJ2-1	few	TRBD2	CASSLVWTSNYEQFF	TGTGCCAGCAGCTTAGTTTGGACTAGCAACTATGAGCAGTTCTTC
TRBV12-3/TRBV12-4	TRBJ2-2	many	-	CASSSDHLSSNTGELFF	TGTGCCAGCAGTTCCGACCACTTGTCCTCGAACACCGGGGAGCTGTTTTTT
TRBV9	TRBJ1-4	-	-	CASSGRGGINEKLFF	TGTGCCAGCAGCGGCCGGGGAGGTATTAATGAAAAACTGTTTTTT
TRBV20-1	TRBJ1-1	few	TRBD1	CSARDRLLMNTEAFF	TGCAGTGCTAGGGACAGGCTCTTGATGAACACTGAAGCTTTCTTT
TRBV4-1	TRBJ1-4	-	TRBD1	CASSQALLRDRGRRLFF	TGCGCCAGCAGCCAAGCCCTGCTCCGGGACAGGGGGCGCCGGCTGTTTTTT
TRBV4-1	TRBJ1-6	-	-	CASSQVAGPNNSPLHF	TGCGCCAGCAGCCAAGTAGCCGGACCCAATAATTCACCCCTCCACTTT
TRBV10-2	TRBJ2-1	few	TRBD1	CASRGTGSSYNEQFF	TGCGCCAGCAGGGGGACAGGGAGCTCCTACAATGAGCAGTTCTTC
TRBV28	TRBJ2-7	many	-	CASSLLDIYEQYF	TGTGCCAGCAGTTTGCTCGACATCTACGAGCAGTACTTC
TRBV4-1	TRBJ2-7	-	-	CASSQIQGTYEQYF	TGCGCCAGCAGCCAAATACAGGGAACCTACGAGCAGTACTTC
TRBV27	TRBJ2-2	-	-	CASTSWAGELFF	TGTGCCAGCACCTCATGGGCCGGGGAGCTGTTTTTT
TRBV7-2	TRBJ2-5	-	-	CASSFLGSETQYF	TGTGCCAGCAGCTTTCTTGGGAGTGAGACCCAGTACTTC
TRBV2	TRBJ1-1	-	-	CASSEPEGKTEAFF	TGTGCCAGCAGTGAACCTGAAGGGAAGACTGAAGCTTTCTTT
TRBV21-1	TRBJ2-5	few	-	CASSTRRRKETQYF	TGTGCCAGCAGCACTCGACGGAGGAAAGAGACCCAGTACTTC
TRBV7-9	TRBJ1-5	-	TRBD1	CASSSGQGYSNQPQHF	TGTGCCAGCAGCTCAGGACAGGGCTATAGCAATCAGCCCCAGCATTTT
TRBV20-1	TRBJ1-6	-	-	CSARGHRFSPLHF	TGCAGTGCTAGAGGACATCGTTTTTCACCCCTCCACTTT
TRBV18	TRBJ1-3	-	-	CASSTLTGVSGNTIYF	TGTGCCAGCTCAACTTTGACAGGAGTCTCTGGAAACACCATATATTTT
TRBV6-2/TRBV6-3	TRBJ2-7	few	TRBD1	CASSYRRGTGLSLGHEQYF	TGTGCCAGCAGTTACCGCCGGGGGACAGGTCTTTCCCTCGGCCACGAGCAGTACTTC
TRBV12-3/TRBV12-4	TRBJ2-7	many	TRBD2	CASSSTPGLAGAYEQYF	TGTGCCAGCAGCTCGACCCCGGGGCTAGCGGGAGCCTACGAGCAGTACTTC
TRBV27	TRBJ1-1	-	TRBD1	CASSFLAGGTEAFF	TGTGCCAGCAGTTTCCTGGCAGGGGGCACTGAAGCTTTCTTT
TRBV10-3	TRBJ1-2	few	-	CAISESWGYTF	TGTGCCATCAGTGAATCTTGGGGCTACACCTTC
TRBV5-5	TRBJ1-1	-	-	CASSTLGRVNTEAFF	TGTGCCAGCAGCACCTTAGGCCGGGTGAACACTGAAGCTTTCTTT
TRBV10-3	TRBJ2-2	many	TRBD2	CAISSGLNTGELFF	TGTGCCATCAGCTCGGGACTAAACACCGGGGAGCTGTTTTTT
TRBV5-6	TRBJ2-1	-	TRBD2	CASSRGAGGQNNEQFF	TGTGCCAGCAGCCGAGGGGCGGGAGGCCAAAACAATGAGCAGTTCTTC
TRBV7-9	TRBJ2-1	-	-	CASSLSREFF	TGTGCCAGCAGCCTTAGCCGAGAGTTCTTC
TRBV20-1	TRBJ2-1	-	TRBD2	CSARLAGEQFF	TGCAGTGCTAGACTAGCGGGTGAGCAGTTCTTC
TRBV12-3/TRBV12-4	TRBJ2-3	many	-	CASSRAPDTQYF	TGTGCCAGCAGTCGGGCCCCAGATACGCAGTATTTT
TRBV5-1	TRBJ2-3	-	-	CASRLIQRSTDTQYF	TGCGCCAGCAGATTAATACAGAGAAGCACAGATACGCAGTATTTT
TRBV2	TRBJ2-5	-	-	CASRDSLGAETQYF	TGTGCCAGCAGGGATTCACTAGGGGCTGAGACCCAGTACTTC
TRBV7-2	TRBJ1-4	many	-	CASSLAISLNEKLFF	TGTGCCAGCAGCTTAGCGATTTCCCTTAATGAAAAACTGTTTTTT
TRBV3-1	TRBJ2-3	once	TRBD2	CASSQTLAGGSDTQYF	TGTGCCAGCAGCCAAACACTAGCGGGGGGGTCAGATACGCAGTATTTT
TRBV11-2	TRBJ1-5	few	-	CASSLDWISNQPQHF	TGTGCCAGCAGCTTAGACTGGATTAGCAATCAGCCCCAGCATTTT
TRBV28	TRBJ2-7	-	-	CASNRRSSYEQYF	TGTGCCAGCAATCGACGGAGCTCCTACGAGCAGTACTTC
TRBV2	TRBJ2-3	-	TRBD1	CASSSGTGVYQDTDTQYF	TGTGCCAGCAGTTCCGGGACAGGGGTTTACCAGGACACAGATACGCAGTATTTT
TRBV18	TRBJ2-1	few	-	CASSLWDGNEQFF	TGTGCCAGCTCACTTTGGGACGGGAATGAGCAGTTCTTC
TRBV12-3/TRBV12-4	TRBJ2-3	few	-	CASTSLQGFRDTQYF	TGTGCCAGCACCTCCCTACAAGGATTTCGGGATACGCAGTATTTT
TRBV4-1	TRBJ1-5	few	-	CASSQSHMGNQPQHF	TGCGCCAGCAGCCAATCCCATATGGGCAATCAGCCCCAGCATTTT
TRBV5-1	TRBJ2-1	-	-	CASRRGINSYNEQFF	TGCGCCAGCAGGAGGGGGATTAACTCCTACAATGAGCAGTTCTTC
TRBV5-1	TRBJ2-1	-	TRBD2	CASSLSGGNYNEQFF	TGCGCCAGCAGCCTGAGCGGGGGCAACTACAATGAGCAGTTCTTC
TRBV18	TRBJ2-7	-	TRBD2	CASSPTNSGSRAYEQYF	TGTGCCAGCTCACCAACTAACAGCGGGAGCCGGGCCTACGAGCAGTACTTC
TRBV28	TRBJ2-7	-	-	CASSLGWGALGYEQYF	TGTGCCAGCAGCCTGGGATGGGGGGCTCTCGGGTACGAGCAGTACTTC
TRBV19	TRBJ2-1	few	-	CASSMGSLYNEQFF	TGTGCCAGTAGTATGGGCAGTCTGTACAATGAGCAGTTCTTC
TRBV5-1	TRBJ2-7	-	-	CASSLAFGSGSSYEQYF	TGCGCCAGCAGCTTGGCCTTCGGTAGCGGCAGCTCCTACGAGCAGTACTTC
TRBV5-1	TRBJ2-1	few	-	CASSLVPGDRYNEQFF	TGCGCCAGCAGCTTGGTTCCGGGGGACCGCTACAATGAGCAGTTCTTC
TRBV12-3/TRBV12-4	TRBJ2-3	-	TRBD2	CASSPLGGGGRGTDTQYF	TGTGCCAGCAGCCCCCTCGGGGGCGGGGGGCGGGGCACAGATACGCAGTATTTT
TRBV11-2	TRBJ2-1	many	-	CASSFHLPEQFF	TGTGCCAGCAGCTTTCACCTACCCGAGCAGTTCTTC